The 23 T cell receptor beta chains given below trace back to one sample, sequenced in a study of CD8+CD57+ T cells in acquired aplastic anemia. Patients sequenced had flow cytometry evidence of CD8+CD57+ cell expansion. Genomic DNA constituted the template upon which TCR beta VDJ and CDR3 profiling was performed. TCRdb re-analysed the reads in MiXCR, keeping a single row per CDR3 protein. The table includes 450,000 to 550,000 distinct CDR3 sequences, around 32% detected once. Sequenced material: sorted CD4+, CD8+, or CD8+CD57+ T cells (not recorded which) from PBMCs. The receptors come from a human donor with aplastic anemia.

V is TRBV2 and J is TRBJ1-5; 8 bases match TRBD1. The germline CDR1 and CDR2 sequences are SNHLY and FYNNEI. The CDR3 is 13 residues long. V lost 10 bases and J lost 4; bases outside the gene matches: 6. The CDR3 spells CATGQGQNQPQHF. Written as DNA, the CDR3 is TGTGCCACCGGACAGGGCCAAAATCAGCCCCAGCATTTT.

V is TRBV24-1 and J is TRBJ1-2; a possible D gene is TRBD1 (6 bases). V was shortened by 10 bases and J by 2 bases, with 10 bases between the two germline ends. The CDR3 runs 12 residues. Germline CDR1 is KGHDR and CDR2 is SFDVKD. CDR3 residues: CATQTGNYGYTF. The CDR3 DNA reads TGTGCCACACAAACAGGGAACTATGGCTACACCTTC.

The chain has TRBV5-4 and TRBJ1-6, with 8 positions matching TRBD1. The CDR3 covers 18 residues. Trimming took 0 bases from V and 9 from J; bases not matched to a gene: 14. Germline V lookup: CDR1 SGHNT, CDR2 YYREEE (reference sequence). For the CDR3, the DNA is TGTGCCAGCAGCTTGGAGGATCTTAGACAGGGGTTGGGTTCACCCCTCCACTTT. This encodes CASSLEDLRQGLGSPLHF. Full variable domain (remainder filled in from reference TRBV5-4 and TRBJ1-6): ETGVTQSPTHLIKTRGQQVTLRCSSQSGHNTVSWYQQALGQGPQFIFQYYREEENGRGNFPPRFSGLQFPNYSSELNVNALELDDSALYLCASSLEDLRQGLGSPLHFGNGTRLTVT.

This clonotype has at least ten counts. The chain links TRBV19 to TRBJ1-1; no clear D gene. Per germline, CDR1 LNHDA and CDR2 SQIVND (reference sequence). Trimming took 3 bases from V and 6 from J, leaving 14 bases between them. The CDR3 spans 14 residues. This chain's CDR3 is CASSIEKGRAEAFF. CDR3 sequence (DNA): TGTGCCAGTAGTATCGAAAAGGGTAGGGCTGAAGCTTTCTTT.

This clonotype was recorded many times. The chain uses TRBV10-2 and TRBJ2-1; D remains unclear. Per the germline V gene, CDR1 is WSHSY and CDR2 is SAAADI. The CDR3 runs to 15 residues. Trimming took 10 bases from V and 0 from J, leaving 16 bases between them. CDR3 in DNA: TGCGCCACACGAATTCAGCGAGACTCCTACAATGAGCAGTTCTTC. Amino acid sequence: CATRIQRDSYNEQFF.

The chain couples TRBV5-1 to TRBJ2-7; TRBD2 matches 10 bases. This CDR3 has 17 residues. Trimming at V came to 4 bases and at J to 4 bases, leaving 14 bases not matched to a gene. Germline V gene data show CDR1 as SGHRS and CDR2 as YFSETQ. The CDR3 protein is CASSPTSRAGGVYEQYF. In DNA form, the CDR3 reads TGCGCCAGCAGCCCAACTTCTCGAGCGGGAGGGGTATACGAGCAGTACTTC.

The gene calls are TRBV2 and TRBJ1-5; 7 positions match TRBD1. The CDR3 spans 13 residues. V shed 6 bases, J shed 5 bases, and the junction held 4 bases outside the gene matches. Germline V gives CDR1 SNHLY, CDR2 FYNNEI. The CDR3 DNA follows: TGTGCCAGCAGGACAGGGTTGTATCAGCCCCAGCATTTT. This sequence encodes CASRTGLYQPQHF.

This clonotype has only a few counts. V is TRBV6-5 and J is TRBJ2-7, with 9 bases aligning to TRBD1. This CDR3 region has 16 residues. Germline CDR1 MNHEY, CDR2 SVGAGI. J gave up 6 bases and V 0 bases, and 9 bases lay outside the gene matches. For the CDR3, the DNA is TGTGCCAGCAGTTACTCTCTAGGACAGGGGAGGTCCGAGCAGTACTTC. Amino acid sequence: CASSYSLGQGRSEQYF.

The table lists this clonotype with a few counts. The V gene is TRBV7-9, the J gene TRBJ1-5; weak D call: TRBD1 (6 bases). CDR3 length: 15 amino acids. Germline V gene data show CDR1 as SEHNR and CDR2 as FQNEAQ (reference sequence). Trimming took off 6 bases at V and 8 bases at J, with 20 bases between the two ends. CDR3 nucleotides: TGTGCCAGCAGAGTTGCAAAGGGGGGATTTGAGCCCCAGCATTTT. Its protein is CASRVAKGGFEPQHF.

This clonotype was observed many times. This chain uses TRBV24-1 with TRBJ2-1; D gene uncertain. This CDR3 contains 12 residues. With 5 bases removed from V and 6 bases from J, the gap between germline ends came to 7 bases. Looked up from germline, CDR1 is KGHDR and CDR2 is SFDVKD. CDR3 bases: TGTGCCACCAGTGTTCGGACCAATGAGCAGTTCTTC. It is translated as CATSVRTNEQFF.

With respect to this clonotype: Given a much more abundant clone one base away, this may be a read error. The chain employs TRBV2 and TRBJ1-1, with D hard to call. Germline V gene lookup returns CDR1 SNHLY and CDR2 FYNNEI. Trimming stripped 7 bases from V and 10 bases from J, with 22 bases between. CDR3 size: 14 residues. CDR3 region: CASNKETAGHGAFF. CDR3 bases: TGTGCCAGCAATAAAGAGACGGCCGGCCATGGAGCTTTCTTT.

This clonotype has a handful of counts. The chain uses TRBV5-1 and TRBJ2-2, with TRBD1 identical over 10 bases. The germline V gene has CDR1 SGHRS and CDR2 YFSETQ. Trimming removed 1 base from V and 5 bases from J; junction bases left unmatched: 5. The CDR3 length is 16 residues. CDR3 in DNA: TGCGCCAGCAGCTTGCTCGGGACAGGGGATACCGGGGAGCTGTTTTTT. Its protein is CASSLLGTGDTGELFF.

This clonotype was recorded many times. The chain has TRBV29-1 and TRBJ2-5; no clear D. CDR1 and CDR2 from the germline V gene are SQVTM and ANQGSEA. Trimming pared 4 bases from V and 4 bases from J, leaving 4 bases between. This CDR3 spans 10 amino acids. CDR3 amino acids: CSVVRETQYF. The CDR3 DNA reads TGCAGCGTTGTACGAGAGACCCAGTACTTC.

The V and J genes are TRBV6-1 and TRBJ1-6; no clear D gene. The CDR3 runs 13 residues. CDR1 MNHNS and CDR2 SASEGT come from the germline V gene. V gave up 2 bases and J gave up 10 bases, with 9 bases separating them. The CDR3 bases are TGTGCCAGCAGTGAACAGGTCAGGTCACCCCTCCACTTT. This gives the protein CASSEQVRSPLHF.

As for this clonotype: A much larger clone differs from this one at a single base, so this may be a read error. The chain has TRBV7-2 and TRBJ2-7, with D possibly called TRBD1 or TRBD2 (5 bases each). CDR1 and CDR2 (germline): SGHTA, FQGNSA. Trimming left V 0 bases short and J 5 bases short, with 14 bases between. This CDR3 comprises 15 residues. The CDR3 coding sequence is TGTGCCAGCAGCTTAGCTTGGGGGTCCCCCCACGAGCAGTACTTC. This sequence encodes CASSLAWGSPHEQYF.

This clonotype was counted only a few times. The chain carries TRBV11-2 and TRBJ2-1, with 7 positions matching TRBD1. Germline loops: CDR1 SGHAT, CDR2 FQNNGV. CDR3 size: 14 residues. Unmatched junction bases numbered 5, after V lost 5 bases and J lost 4 bases. The CDR3 sequence: CASSLLGQYNEQFF. CDR3 coding DNA: TGTGCCAGCAGCCTTTTGGGACAGTACAATGAGCAGTTCTTC. Full variable domain (missing parts from reference TRBV11-2 and TRBJ2-1): EAGVAQSPRYKIIEKRQSVAFWCNPISGHATLYWYQQILGQGPKLLIQFQNNGVVDDSQLPKDRFSAERLKGVDSTLKIQPAKLEDSAVYLCASSLLGQYNEQFFGPGTRLTVL.

In its sample, this clonotype was seen once. A single base separates this from a much larger clone, so it may be a read error. The missing conserved phenylalanine or tryptophan at the end of this CDR3 makes a read error likely. The rearrangement uses TRBV7-9 and TRBJ2-7, with 7 positions matching TRBD1. The CDR3 runs 15 residues. V was clipped by 5 bases and J by 4 bases; unmatched bases: 11. Germline V gene data show CDR1 as SEHNR and CDR2 as FQNEAQ (reference sequence). The CDR3, as DNA: TGTGCCAGCAGCGTAGACTTAGGGGGCGTTTACGAGCAGTACCTC. Translated: CASSVDLGGVYEQYL.

The chain has TRBV7-3 and TRBJ1-1; weak D call: TRBD1 (6 bases). The CDR3 length is 15 residues. V was trimmed by 5 bases and J by 0 bases, leaving 13 bases between them. CDR1 SGHTA and CDR2 FQGTGA come from the germline V gene. The CDR3 loop reads CASSGSGTMNTEAFF. The CDR3 region has the DNA TGTGCCAGCAGCGGATCCGGGACAATGAACACTGAAGCTTTCTTT.

This clonotype was seen at least ten times. The rearrangement links TRBV19 to TRBJ1-5; tentative D call: TRBD1 (5 bases). The CDR3 spans 15 residues. Germline V lookup: CDR1 LNHDA, CDR2 SQIVND (reference sequence). Trimming took 5 bases from V and 3 from J, leaving 14 bases between them. The CDR3 DNA follows: TGTGCCAGTAGTCGCCGGGACGAGGACAATCAGCCCCAGCATTTT. This gives the protein CASSRRDEDNQPQHF.

In its sample, this clonotype was seen many times. The chain is built from TRBV20-1 and TRBJ2-7; possible D gene TRBD2, 5 bases. Trimming cost V 3 bases and J 5 bases, with 17 bases left between them. Per the germline V gene, CDR1 is DFQATT and CDR2 is SNEGSKA (reference sequence). The CDR3 sequence is 14 residues long. Here the CDR3 reads CSASGSRGSHEQYF. The CDR3 DNA reads as TGCAGTGCTAGTGGGTCTAGAGGGTCTCACGAGCAGTACTTC.

This clonotype was seen more than once but under ten times. V usage is TRBV12-3 or TRBV12-4 and J usage is TRBJ1-1, with D maybe TRBD1 (5 bases). There are 15 residues in the CDR3. V lost 5 bases and J lost 6, with 19 bases in between. The CDR3 sequence is CASSPQEGSLAEAFF. In nucleotides, the CDR3 is TGTGCCAGCAGTCCTCAGGAGGGGAGTTTGGCTGAAGCTTTCTTT.

This clonotype appeared many times. This rearrangement joins TRBV15 to TRBJ1-3; no clear D gene. Per the germline V gene, CDR1 is LNHNV and CDR2 is YYDKDF (reference sequence). The ends were cut back, 0 bases at V and 2 bases at J, with 8 bases in the middle. The CDR3 loop spans 15 amino acids. CDR3 amino acids: CATSRDIIAGNTIYF. For the CDR3, the DNA is TGTGCCACCAGCAGAGATATCATCGCTGGAAACACCATATATTTT.

The chain combines TRBV7-4 with TRBJ1-5; 7 nucleotides align to TRBD1. Germline CDR1 reads SGHVT; CDR2 reads SQSDAQ. V was pared by 4 bases and J by 6 bases, with 6 bases of the junction left unmatched. The CDR3 has 14 amino acids. CDR3 residues: CASSSNRGGQPQHF. The CDR3 bases are TGTGCCAGCAGCTCGAACAGGGGTGGTCAGCCCCAGCATTTT.